The 28 T cell receptor beta chains in this list originate from one sample, sequenced in a study of blood T cells in healthy people across ages. It was with a sample-barcoded 5' primer and a J-beta primer mix that a second PCR of roughly 7 to 11 cycles was run. Each CDR3 protein gets one entry after TCRdb re-called the 5' RACE reads with MiXCR. This sample has 800,000 or so distinct CDR3 sequences, with around 62% found just once. Sample: blood. These TCRs come from a man aged 25-45 years in good health.

CDR3 DNA: TGTGCCAGCAGCCCGGACAGGGTCTACAATGAGCAGTTCTTC. This encodes CASSPDRVYNEQFF. The rearrangement links TRBV27 to TRBJ2-1; 8 nucleotides line up with TRBD1. J was trimmed by 3 bases and V by 6 bases; bases with no gene match: 4. The CDR3 contains 14 residues. The germline gives CDR1 MNHEY, CDR2 SMNVEV (reference sequence).

The chain combines TRBV6-2 or TRBV6-3 with TRBJ2-4, with a tentative D call TRBD2 (5 bases). CDR3 length: 11 residues. With 6 bases removed from V and 13 bases from J, the gap between germline ends came to 13 bases. The germline V gene has CDR1 MNHEY and CDR2 SVGEGT. The CDR3 region is CASSPFGEQYF. For the CDR3, the DNA is TGTGCCAGCAGCCCCTTCGGGGAGCAGTACTTC.

The rearrangement uses TRBV20-1 and TRBJ2-5; TRBD2 is a possible D gene (5 bases). This CDR3 region has 15 residues. From germline, CDR1 is DFQATT and CDR2 SNEGSKA (reference sequence). The V and J ends lost 1 base and 0 bases respectively, with 12 bases between them. The DNA of the CDR3 is TGCAGTGCTAGAGTAGGCGGGCCAAACCAAGAGACCCAGTACTTC. Its protein product is CSARVGGPNQETQYF.

In this sample, this clonotype turned up a few times. The chain joins TRBV28 to TRBJ2-1, with D uncertain. V gave up 4 bases and J gave up 8 bases, with 9 bases separating them. Germline lookup yields CDR1 MDHEN and CDR2 SYDVKM. The CDR3 is 12 residues long. This CDR3 reads CASSSSLDEQFF. CDR3 DNA sequence: TGTGCCAGCAGTTCATCCTTGGATGAGCAGTTCTTC.

The chain carries TRBV6-2 or TRBV6-3 and TRBJ2-5; the match to TRBD1 covers 9 bases. The last part of the DNA fits TRBJ2-7 better; the J call may be wrong. The CDR3 covers 16 residues. Germline V gene lookup returns CDR1 MNHEY and CDR2 SVGEGT. The CDR3 region is CASSPIPQGATYEQYF. CDR3 DNA: TGTGCCAGCAGTCCGATCCCACAGGGGGCCACCTACGAGCAGTACTTC.

The CDR3 is CASHIEQETQYF. The CDR3, as DNA: TGTGCCAGCCACATCGAGCAAGAGACCCAGTACTTC. V is TRBV7-9 and J is TRBJ2-5; D call uncertain. Germline assignment: CDR1 SEHNR and CDR2 FQNEAQ (reference sequence). The CDR3 spans 12 residues. Trimming stripped 8 bases from V and 2 bases from J, with 9 bases between.

The V call is TRBV4-2, the J call TRBJ2-7, with D perhaps assigned TRBD1 or TRBD2 (6 bases each). The germline V gene encodes CDR1 LGHNA and CDR2 YNFKEQ. Deletions cut 0 bases from V and 1 base from J, with 13 bases between. This CDR3 is 16 amino acids long. The CDR3 DNA reads TGTGCCAGCAGCCAAGATGGGGGGCTGAAATCCTACGAGCAGTACTTC. It is translated as CASSQDGGLKSYEQYF.

V is TRBV4-1 and J is TRBJ2-7; weak D call: TRBD2 (5 bases). The CDR3 is made up of 14 amino acids. Germline V gene sequence: CDR1 MGHRA, CDR2 YSYEKL. The V and J ends lost 0 bases and 10 bases respectively, with 16 bases between them. The CDR3 region is CASSQDTTIARQYF. For the CDR3, the DNA is TGCGCCAGCAGCCAAGATACGACTATCGCGCGTCAGTACTTC.

The chain combines TRBV24-1 with TRBJ1-1; D is unresolved. This CDR3 is 12 amino acids long. CDR1 and CDR2 from the germline V gene are KGHDR and SFDVKD. V dropped 5 bases and J dropped 8 bases, with 11 bases sitting between them. The CDR3 sequence is CATSGAGGEAFF. CDR3 coding DNA: TGTGCCACCAGTGGGGCAGGCGGCGAAGCTTTCTTT.

This clonotype has a handful of counts. The CDR3 sequence is CSAPGLAQETQYF. Written as DNA, the CDR3 is TGCAGTGCACCCGGACTAGCGCAAGAGACCCAGTACTTC. The chain uses TRBV20-1 and TRBJ2-5; 9 bases align to TRBD2. This CDR3 region has 13 residues. Looked up from germline, CDR1 is DFQATT and CDR2 is SNEGSKA (reference sequence). V shed 6 bases and J 2 bases; nucleotides not matched to a gene: 4.

The V call is TRBV5-1, the J call TRBJ2-3; D uncertain. The germline CDR1 and CDR2 sequences are SGHRS and YFSETQ. This CDR3 contains 15 residues. The V end was cut by 0 bases, the J end by 1 base, with 9 bases between. The CDR3 sequence: CASSLERSGTDTQYF. The DNA for the CDR3 is TGCGCCAGCAGCTTGGAAAGGTCGGGCACAGATACGCAGTATTTT.

CDR3 nucleotide sequence: TGCGCCAGCAGTCAAGGGGGGGGATATAGGAATGAGCAGTACTTC. It specifies CASSQGGGYRNEQYF. This chain uses TRBV5-1 with TRBJ2-5; maybe TRBD2 (7 bases). V dropped 5 bases and J dropped 11 bases, with 25 bases sitting between them. Germline-derived CDR1 and CDR2 are SGHRS and YFSETQ. The CDR3 contains 15 residues.

The chain joins TRBV6-2 or TRBV6-3 to TRBJ2-1; 7 bases agree with TRBD1. Losses at the gene ends were 2 bases for V and 3 bases for J; bases not matched to a gene: 10. The CDR3 has 17 amino acids. The V gene's germline CDR1 is MNHEY and CDR2 SVGEGT. The DNA of the CDR3 is TGTGCCAGCAGTTACGGTCCGGGACAGACGAACTACAATGAGCAGTTCTTC. Translated, it gives CASSYGPGQTNYNEQFF.

The genes are TRBV12-3 or TRBV12-4 and TRBJ2-5; 9 positions match TRBD2. Losses at the gene ends were 2 bases for V and 5 bases for J; bases not matched to a gene: 9. This CDR3 spans 16 amino acids. CDR3 loop: CASSLWPAGGVETQYF. In nucleotides, the CDR3 is TGTGCCAGCAGTTTATGGCCAGCGGGGGGTGTGGAGACCCAGTACTTC.

The chain couples TRBV7-9 to TRBJ1-2; D gene uncertain. V lost 7 bases and J 5 bases, leaving 14 bases between the germline ends. The CDR3 length is 13 residues. Germline CDR1 reads SEHNR; CDR2 reads FQNEAQ (reference sequence). CDR3 loop: CASTSVRIYGYTF. The CDR3 DNA reads as TGTGCCAGCACTTCCGTAAGGATATATGGCTACACCTTC.

Only one count was recorded for this clonotype. The J gene is TRBJ2-7, the V gene TRBV9, with 8 nucleotides matching TRBD2. This CDR3 has 15 residues. The V segment lost 1 base and the J segment 0 bases; nucleotides outside the gene matches: 3. Germline V gene sequence: CDR1 SGDLS, CDR2 YYNGEE. CDR3 in DNA: TGTGCCAGCAGCGTAAGCGGGACTAGCTCCTACGAGCAGTACTTC. It translates to CASSVSGTSSYEQYF. The full variable domain, with the rest looked up from reference TRBV9 and TRBJ2-7, is DSGVTQTPKHLITATGQRVTLRCSPRSGDLSVYWYQQSLDQGLQFLIQYYNGEERAKGNILERFSAQQFPDLHSELNLSSLELGDSALYFCASSVSGTSSYEQYFGPGTRLTVT.

This clonotype was recorded a few times. This chain connects TRBV13 to TRBJ2-6, with a tentative D call TRBD2 (6 bases). The germline V gene encodes CDR1 PRHDT and CDR2 FYEKMQ (reference sequence). The V end lost 4 bases, the J end lost 4 bases, and 11 bases lay between the germline ends. The CDR3 has 15 residues. In DNA, the CDR3 is TGTGCCAGCAGCTGGGGGGATCGGGGGGCCAACGTCCTGACTTTC. Protein product: CASSWGDRGANVLTF.

This chain uses TRBV27 with TRBJ2-7; 8 bases match TRBD1. The DNA end favors TRBJ2-1, so the J call may be wrong. The V gene's germline CDR1 is MNHEY and CDR2 SMNVEV (reference sequence). The CDR3 has 14 amino acids. In DNA, the CDR3 is TGTGCCAGCAGTTTGGACAGGGCCTTAGGGGAGCAGTTCTTC. Translating gives CASSLDRALGEQFF.

This sequence joins TRBV5-6 and TRBJ2-1, with D perhaps TRBD1 (5 bases). The V gene's germline CDR1 is SGHDT and CDR2 YYEEEE. The CDR3 totals 15 residues. The ends were cut back, 1 base at V and 2 bases at J, with 10 bases in the middle. The CDR3: CASSLSRGAYNEQFF. The CDR3 nucleotides are TGTGCCAGCAGCTTGTCAAGGGGCGCCTACAATGAGCAGTTCTTC.

The chain carries TRBV5-1 and TRBJ1-2; 7 bases agree with TRBD1. The germline CDR1 and CDR2 sequences are SGHRS and YFSETQ. This CDR3 has 15 residues. V lost 3 bases and J lost 4; bases outside the gene matches: 9. CDR3 sequence (DNA): TGCGCCAGCAGCTGGACCGGGACAGACATCTATGGCTACACCTTC. Its translation: CASSWTGTDIYGYTF.

V is TRBV3-1 and J is TRBJ2-4, with 8 nucleotides matching TRBD2. The DNA matches TRBJ2-5 better at its end, which makes the J call doubtful. The CDR3 is 14 amino acids. Germline V CDR1 and CDR2: LGHDT, YNNKEL (reference sequence). For the CDR3, the DNA is TGTGCCAGCAGCCGTCAGCGGGGGCAAGAGACCCAGTACTTC. Its protein is CASSRQRGQETQYF.

The table lists this clonotype with a few counts. This chain joins TRBV29-1 and TRBJ1-2; D call uncertain. Deletions cut 7 bases from V and 4 bases from J, with 16 bases between. The germline V gene has CDR1 SQVTM and CDR2 ANQGSEA. The CDR3 contains 13 residues. In DNA, the CDR3 is TGCAGCGCCACCCACCCACGGAGCTATGGCTACACCTTC. Translated, it gives CSATHPRSYGYTF.

This chain connects TRBV10-3 to TRBJ2-1, with 12 bases aligning to TRBD2. This CDR3 region has 14 residues. From germline, CDR1 is ENHRY and CDR2 SYGVKD. The J segment lost 9 bases and the V segment lost 2 bases, leaving 2 bases of the junction unmatched. CDR3 nucleotides: TGTGCCATCAGTGAGCGACTAGCGGGAGTTGAGCAGTTCTTC. Protein: CAISERLAGVEQFF.

This clonotype was seen more than once but under ten times. The chain has TRBV20-1 and TRBJ2-5, with TRBD2 matching 12 bases. V trimming: 5 bases; J trimming: 5 bases; junction bases outside the gene matches: 9. Germline V gene lookup returns CDR1 DFQATT and CDR2 SNEGSKA (reference sequence). The CDR3 totals 15 residues. The CDR3 nucleotides are TGCAGTGCTCCCCCCACTAGCGGGGGGTATGAGACCCAGTACTTC. Protein: CSAPPTSGGYETQYF.

This chain connects TRBV3-1 to TRBJ2-3; no reliable D call. The ends were cut back, 6 bases at V and 6 bases at J, with 10 bases in the middle. The CDR3 covers 12 residues. From germline, CDR1 is LGHDT and CDR2 YNNKEL (reference sequence). CDR3 residues: CASRKSGDTQYF. In DNA form, the CDR3 reads TGTGCCAGCAGGAAGTCGGGCGATACGCAGTATTTT.

This clonotype was found a few times. The gene calls are TRBV29-1 and TRBJ2-1, with D possibly being TRBD2 (5 bases). CDR3 length equals 15 residues. The V gene lost 0 bases and the J gene lost 6 bases, with 15 bases spanning the gap. Per the germline V gene, CDR1 is SQVTM and CDR2 is ANQGSEA. The CDR3 DNA is TGCAGCGTTGAAGATTTCGGACTGGCGGCCAATGAGCAGTTCTTC. It is translated as CSVEDFGLAANEQFF.

This clonotype was counted a few times. The V call is TRBV4-1, the J call TRBJ2-6, with D uncertain. Germline V lookup: CDR1 MGHRA, CDR2 YSYEKL. This CDR3 is built from 15 residues. Trimming stripped 3 bases from V and 4 bases from J, with 10 bases between. The CDR3 loop reads CASSHVQSGANVLTF. CDR3 in DNA: TGCGCCAGCAGCCACGTGCAATCCGGGGCCAACGTCCTGACTTTC.

This clonotype showed up just a few times. The rearrangement links TRBV6-5 to TRBJ2-7; TRBD1 matches at 11 bases. V gave up 2 bases and J gave up 4 bases; unmatched junction bases: 16. Germline V lookup: CDR1 MNHEY, CDR2 SVGAGI. The CDR3 totals 19 residues. CDR3 amino acids: CASSYGKPGAGTGGYEQYF. In DNA, the CDR3 is TGTGCCAGCAGTTACGGAAAGCCGGGAGCCGGGACAGGGGGTTACGAGCAGTACTTC.